Presented here are 30 T cell receptor beta chains from one specimen sequenced in a study of OX40 agonist ivuxolimab in advanced cancers. TCRdb's table, derived via immunoSEQ multiplex PCR, lists solely in-frame clones and lacks some. The table lists about 32,000 clones, more than 75% of them singletons. Specimen: CD4+ or CD8+ T cells sorted from blood, collected in a trial of the OX40 agonist ivuxolimab. The receptors come from an adult with an advanced solid tumor such as melanoma, head and neck, liver or kidney cancer.

The chain has TRBV7-2 and TRBJ1-2, with D maybe TRBD1 (6 bases). This CDR3 region has 18 residues. The germline CDR1 and CDR2 sequences are SGHTA and FQGNSA. The V end was cut by 0 bases, the J end by 0 bases, with 17 bases between. The CDR3 sequence: CASSLASQDRIPNYGYTF. Here the CDR3 DNA reads TGTGCCAGCAGCTTAGCATCCCAAGACAGGATCCCTAACTATGGCTACACCTTC.

The rearrangement links TRBV7-8 to TRBJ2-5, with a weak D call TRBD2 (6 bases). V lost 0 bases, J lost 1 base, and 12 bases lay in between. Germline V gene data show CDR1 as SGHVS and CDR2 as FQNEAQ. The CDR3 is 16 residues long. CDR3 DNA: TGTGCCAGCAGCTTAGCTTTCGGGGACTCCCAAGAGACCCAGTACTTC. Translating it yields CASSLAFGDSQETQYF.

This chain uses TRBV28 with TRBJ2-7, with a tentative D call TRBD2 (6 bases). V lost 4 bases and J 6 bases, leaving 16 bases between the germline ends. The CDR3 is 14 residues long. CDR1 is MDHEN and CDR2 is SYDVKM in the germline V gene. CDR3 amino acids: CASSSYTGVGEQYF. CDR3 DNA sequence: TGTGCCAGCAGTTCGTATACGGGGGTTGGCGAGCAGTACTTC.

The chain couples TRBV6-5 to TRBJ2-1; D may correspond to TRBD1 or TRBD2 (5 bases each). The ends were cut back, 7 bases at V and 5 bases at J, with 12 bases in the middle. The CDR3 loop spans 13 amino acids. Germline CDR1 MNHEY, CDR2 SVGAGI. The CDR3 reads CASNPGTNNEQFF. The CDR3 DNA is TGTGCCAGCAACCCCGGGACGAACAATGAGCAGTTCTTC.

This chain connects TRBV28 to TRBJ2-2, with 13 bases matching TRBD2. Germline trimming cut 3 bases from V and 3 bases from J; bases unmatched to any gene: 16. Per the germline V gene, CDR1 is MDHEN and CDR2 is SYDVKM. This CDR3 is 21 amino acids long. CDR3 amino acids: CASSFLYGLAGAVADTGELFF. The CDR3 nucleotides are TGTGCCAGCAGTTTTTTATACGGACTAGCGGGAGCAGTGGCGGACACCGGGGAGCTGTTTTTT.

This chain connects TRBV6-6 to TRBJ1-2; D remains unclear. Germline CDR1 is MNHNY and CDR2 is SVGAGI (reference sequence). V lost 4 bases to trimming and J lost 1 base, with 13 bases between them. The CDR3 length is 15 residues. CDR3 nucleotides: TGTGCCAGCAGTTCACCGGACCTATATAACTATGGCTACACCTTC. It yields the protein CASSSPDLYNYGYTF.

This chain joins TRBV6-1 and TRBJ1-5, with a tentative D call TRBD1 (5 bases). Germline CDR1 is MNHNS and CDR2 is SASEGT. This CDR3 is 17 amino acids long. V lost 3 bases and J 0 bases, leaving 15 bases between the germline ends. CDR3 protein: CASSDGTSSYSNQPQHF. The CDR3 nucleotides read TGTGCCAGCAGTGACGGGACTTCTAGTTATAGCAATCAGCCCCAGCATTTT.

The rearrangement joins TRBV7-8 to TRBJ1-1; 8 bases are shared with TRBD1. V trimming: 1 base; J trimming: 1 base; junction bases outside the gene matches: 2. CDR1 SGHVS and CDR2 FQNEAQ come from the germline V gene. The CDR3 consists of 15 residues. CDR3 bases: TGTGCCAGCAGCTTAGATGGACAGGGGAACACTGAAGCTTTCTTT. It encodes CASSLDGQGNTEAFF.

The rearrangement links TRBV6-6 to TRBJ2-7; unclear D gene. Germline V lookup: CDR1 MNHNY, CDR2 SVGAGI (reference sequence). This CDR3 comprises 12 residues. V was trimmed by 6 bases and J by 0 bases, leaving 6 bases between them. CDR3 amino acids: CASSPSSYEQYF. The CDR3 DNA reads TGTGCCAGCAGCCCTAGCTCCTACGAGCAGTACTTC.

The count of this clone is one. V is TRBV27 and J is TRBJ2-7, with TRBD2 matching over 9 bases. With 6 bases clipped from V and 4 bases from J, the junction kept 7 bases outside the gene matches. This CDR3 has 14 amino acids. CDR1 MNHEY and CDR2 SMNVEV come from the germline V gene (reference sequence). This CDR3 is CASRSQRGVYEQYF. Here the CDR3 DNA reads TGTGCCAGCAGATCTCAGCGGGGGGTATACGAGCAGTACTTC.

V is TRBV10-1 and J is TRBJ2-3; D unclear. The CDR3 covers 15 residues. V was cut by 2 bases and J by 0 bases, with 9 bases left in between. Germline values: CDR1 WNHNN, CDR2 SYGVQD (reference sequence). This CDR3 is CASSELGQSTDTQYF. In DNA, the CDR3 is TGCGCCAGCAGTGAGCTTGGCCAAAGCACAGATACGCAGTATTTT.

DNA of the CDR3: TGTGCCAGCAGTTCTACTCTAGGACAGTCAGCTAACTATGGCTACACCTTC. This translates into CASSSTLGQSANYGYTF. The chain has TRBV27 and TRBJ1-2; tentatively, D is TRBD1 (6 bases). V was shortened by 4 bases and J by 0 bases, with 18 bases between the two germline ends. The CDR3 is 17 amino acids. Germline CDR1 and CDR2: MNHEY and SMNVEV (reference sequence).

This clone has a single count. The V gene is TRBV7-2, the J gene TRBJ1-2; TRBD1 might be the D (5 bases). The V gene's germline CDR1 is SGHTA and CDR2 FQGNSA. The V gene lost 0 bases and the J gene lost 8 bases, with 22 bases spanning the gap. The CDR3 spans 17 residues. CDR3 sequence reads: CASSLASVFVGDDGYTF. The CDR3 bases are TGTGCCAGCAGCTTAGCCAGTGTGTTCGTGGGGGACGACGGCTACACCTTC. The whole variable domain, filled in from reference TRBV7-2 and TRBJ1-2, reads GAGVSQSPSNKVTEKGKDVELRCDPISGHTALYWYRQSLGQGLEFLIYFQGNSAPDKSGLPSDRFSAERTGGSVSTLTIQRTQQEDSAVYLCASSLASVFVGDDGYTFGSGTRLTVV.

The chain joins TRBV27 to TRBJ2-1; 9 nucleotides align to TRBD2. Germline V lookup: CDR1 MNHEY, CDR2 SMNVEV (reference sequence). The CDR3 has 14 residues. The ends lost 2 bases at V and 6 bases at J; junction bases unmatched: 2. CDR3 amino acids: CASSLGTSINEQFF. CDR3 nucleotides: TGTGCCAGCAGTTTAGGGACTAGCATCAATGAGCAGTTCTTC.

The genes are TRBV5-1 and TRBJ2-3; TRBD2 agrees at 12 bases. The CDR3 is 18 amino acids. CDR1 is SGHRS and CDR2 is YFSETQ in the germline V gene. The trim removed 3 bases at V and 2 bases at J, leaving 10 bases unmatched. CDR3 amino acids: CASSSGTSGPSSTDTQYF. CDR3 nucleotide sequence: TGCGCCAGCAGCTCCGGGACTAGCGGGCCCTCATCCACAGATACGCAGTATTTT.

The chain uses TRBV7-9 and TRBJ2-7; D is possibly TRBD1 (6 bases). V was trimmed by 5 bases and J by 5 bases, leaving 19 bases between them. The CDR3 extends over 15 amino acids. Germline CDR1 and CDR2: SEHNR and FQNEAQ (reference sequence). The CDR3 spells CASSGVSQGSHEQYF. CDR3 sequence (DNA): TGTGCCAGCAGCGGGGTGTCACAGGGTTCCCACGAGCAGTACTTC.

The chain recombines TRBV11-2 with TRBJ2-3; TRBD2 is a possible D gene (6 bases). The CDR3 length is 17 residues. V lost 7 bases and J 0 bases, leaving 20 bases between the germline ends. Germline V CDR1 and CDR2: SGHAT, FQNNGV. CDR3: CASTISRGLISTDTQYF. The CDR3 DNA reads as TGTGCCAGCACCATCTCACGGGGACTCATAAGCACAGATACGCAGTATTTT.

The chain carries TRBV7-3 and TRBJ1-1; D unclear. This CDR3 has 15 amino acids. Trimming took 0 bases from V and 6 from J, leaving 14 bases between them. Looked up from germline, CDR1 is SGHTA and CDR2 is FQGTGA. In nucleotides, the CDR3 is TGTGCCAGCAGCTTAACGTCGGGCGTCGAGGCTGAAGCTTTCTTT. It codes for CASSLTSGVEAEAFF.

This sequence joins TRBV29-1 and TRBJ2-7, with 14 nucleotides matching TRBD2. Germline loops: CDR1 SQVTM, CDR2 ANQGSEA. The CDR3 contains 14 residues. The trim removed 0 bases at V and 6 bases at J, leaving 1 base unmatched. CDR3 sequence reads: CSVEDGLAGGEQYF. CDR3 DNA: TGCAGCGTTGAAGACGGACTAGCGGGAGGCGAGCAGTACTTC.

In the case of this clone: One end of the junction fails to match germline, which may point to a read error. The gene calls are TRBV6-5 and TRBJ2-5; D unresolved. Germline-derived CDR1 and CDR2 are MNHEY and SVGAGI. The CDR3 runs 12 residues. In DNA, the CDR3 is TGTGCCAGCAGCTCCCTCCAAAAGACCCAGTACTTC. Translated: CASSSLQKTQYF.

This clone occurred once. The rearrangement joins TRBV7-3 to TRBJ1-3, with 8 bases lining up with TRBD1. The CDR3 runs 18 residues. After removal of 5 bases from V and 0 bases from J, the junction contained 12 bases not matched to a gene. CDR1 SGHTA and CDR2 FQGTGA come from the germline V gene. The CDR3 reads CASSPGPGTGDSGNTIYF. The CDR3 coding sequence is TGTGCCAGCAGCCCAGGGCCCGGGACAGGCGACTCTGGAAACACCATATATTTT.

The chain uses TRBV7-8 and TRBJ2-3, with a tentative D call TRBD2 (7 bases). The CDR3 is 16 amino acids. The germline V and J ends were trimmed by 3 bases and 1 base, with 14 bases remaining between them. Germline V lookup: CDR1 SGHVS, CDR2 FQNEAQ. The CDR3 DNA sequence: TGTGCCAGCAGCTTCATGGGGGGGCGCGGCACAGATACGCAGTATTTT. Translated, it gives CASSFMGGRGTDTQYF.

The chain uses TRBV10-1 and TRBJ1-5, with a possible D match to TRBD1 (5 bases). Per germline, CDR1 WNHNN and CDR2 SYGVQD (reference sequence). This CDR3 region has 15 residues. V lost 1 base and J lost 2, with 9 bases in between. The CDR3 here is CASSELGGRNQPQHF. The CDR3 DNA follows: TGCGCCAGCAGTGAGTTGGGGGGTCGCAATCAGCCCCAGCATTTT.

The V gene is TRBV7-9, the J gene TRBJ2-5; D uncertain. The CDR3 sequence is 14 residues long. Trimming removed 1 base from V and 2 bases from J, with 8 bases in between. CDR1 and CDR2 from the germline V gene are SEHNR and FQNEAQ (reference sequence). DNA of the CDR3: TGTGCCAGCAGCTTAGTGACTTGGCAAGAGACCCAGTACTTC. Translated: CASSLVTWQETQYF. The variable domain in full, with the rest retrieved from reference TRBV7-9 and TRBJ2-5, is DTGVSQNPRHKITKRGQNVTFRCDPISEHNRLYWYRQTLGQGPEFLTYFQNEAQLEKSRLLSDRFSAERPKGSFSTLEIQRTEQGDSAMYLCASSLVTWQETQYFGPGTRLLVL.

This chain joins TRBV27 and TRBJ1-1; D call uncertain. This CDR3 has 13 residues. The germline V gene encodes CDR1 MNHEY and CDR2 SMNVEV (reference sequence). Trimming stripped 5 bases from V and 5 bases from J, with 12 bases between. The CDR3 nucleotides are TGTGCCAGCAGTATAACAGTGGGAACTGAAGCTTTCTTT. Translating gives CASSITVGTEAFF.

V is TRBV15 and J is TRBJ1-5; D gene unclear. The CDR3 length is 17 residues. CDR1 and CDR2 from the germline V gene are LNHNV and YYDKDF (reference sequence). V was shortened by 0 bases and J by 0 bases, with 12 bases between the two germline ends. The CDR3, as DNA: TGTGCCACCAGCAGAGATCGGCCGGGATATAGCAATCAGCCCCAGCATTTT. It codes for CATSRDRPGYSNQPQHF.

The chain joins TRBV2 to TRBJ1-6, with no clear D. The ends were cut back, 3 bases at V and 3 bases at J, with 12 bases in the middle. Germline V gene sequence: CDR1 SNHLY, CDR2 FYNNEI. This CDR3 is built from 16 residues. The CDR3 loop reads CASSELFRIYNSPLHF. The CDR3 coding sequence is TGTGCCAGCAGTGAGCTCTTTAGGATCTATAATTCACCCCTCCACTTT.

V usage is TRBV6-5 and J usage is TRBJ1-2; D remains unclear. The CDR3 consists of 14 residues. CDR1 is MNHEY and CDR2 is SVGAGI in the germline V gene. V was cut by 2 bases and J by 4 bases, with 11 bases left in between. The CDR3 loop is CASSYAQRRYGYTF. CDR3 in DNA: TGTGCCAGCAGTTACGCACAGCGACGCTATGGCTACACCTTC.

The chain has TRBV7-9 and TRBJ2-7; perhaps TRBD2 as D (5 bases). V dropped 2 bases and J dropped 6 bases, with 17 bases sitting between them. This CDR3 has 15 residues. The germline V gene encodes CDR1 SEHNR and CDR2 FQNEAQ (reference sequence). The CDR3 is CASSLSSEDRAEQYF. CDR3 DNA: TGTGCCAGCAGCTTAAGTAGCGAAGACCGCGCCGAGCAGTACTTC.

The V gene is TRBV28, the J gene TRBJ2-7, with D perhaps matching TRBD1 (6 bases). The CDR3 has 16 amino acids. Germline V gene lookup returns CDR1 MDHEN and CDR2 SYDVKM. V was pared by 4 bases and J by 5 bases, with 21 bases between. CDR3 nucleotides: TGTGCCAGCAGTTCGCCCCTGGAACAGGGTGATAACGAGCAGTACTTC. Its translation: CASSSPLEQGDNEQYF.